This TCR beta chain was recorded in a study of OX40 agonist ivuxolimab in advanced cancers. The overall study: Ivuxolimab, an antibody acting as an agonist of OX40 (CD134), was used to treat patients. Findings and limits, study-wide: The study found among the lowest clonal expansion in partial responders at 0.1-3.0 mg/kg.

Regarding this clone: Its cognate antigen is unknown.

Sequencing was performed with immunoSEQ multiplex PCR; in TCRdb, only in-frame clones are kept and a portion is missing. The data show over 70,000 clones, around 78% seen once. V dropped 0 bases and J dropped 4; count of bases not matched to a gene: 7. The CDR3 sequence is 17 residues long. Per germline, CDR1 KGHSH and CDR2 LQKENI. The chain recombines TRBV18 with TRBJ2-1; 9 nucleotides align to TRBD1. The sequencing used CD4+ or CD8+ T cells sorted from blood, collected in a trial of the OX40 agonist ivuxolimab. The TCR was taken from an adult with an advanced solid tumor such as melanoma, head and neck, liver or kidney cancer. CDR3: CASSPPENRGLYNEQFF. Written as DNA, the CDR3 is TGTGCCAGCTCACCACCGGAAAACAGGGGGCTTTACAATGAGCAGTTCTTC. Supplemented by reference TRBV18 and TRBJ2-1, the full variable domain reads NAGVMQNPRHLVRRRGQEARLRCSPMKGHSHVYWYRQLPEEGLKFMVYLQKENIIDESGMPKERFSAEFPKEGPSILRIQQVVRGDSAAYFCASSPPENRGLYNEQFFGPGTRLTVL.